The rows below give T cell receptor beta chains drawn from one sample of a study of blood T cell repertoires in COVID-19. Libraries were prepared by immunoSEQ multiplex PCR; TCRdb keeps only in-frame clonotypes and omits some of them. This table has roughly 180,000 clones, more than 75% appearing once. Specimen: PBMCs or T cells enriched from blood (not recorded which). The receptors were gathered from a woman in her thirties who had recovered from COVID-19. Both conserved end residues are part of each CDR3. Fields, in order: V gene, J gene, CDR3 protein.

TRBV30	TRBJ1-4	CAWSTRGATNEKLFF
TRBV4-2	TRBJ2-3	CASSQAGGRTDTQYF
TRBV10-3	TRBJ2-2	CAISPREGYTGELFF
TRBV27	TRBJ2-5	CASRSSGEETQYF
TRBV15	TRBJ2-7	CATSREGGYSYEQYF
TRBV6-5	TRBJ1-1	CASRNGQGANTEAFF
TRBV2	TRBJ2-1	CASSMTSGTYNEQFF
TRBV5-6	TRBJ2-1	CASSLWVADYNEQFF
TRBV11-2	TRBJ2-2	CASSPLKGRGELFF
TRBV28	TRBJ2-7	CASSPVPHEQYF
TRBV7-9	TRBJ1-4	CASSPHVAPNEKLFF
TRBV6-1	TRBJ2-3	CASSEKLAGGPDTQYF
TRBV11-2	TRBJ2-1	CARSSTQSSGSYSYNEQFF
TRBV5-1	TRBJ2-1	CASSFAGQSYNEQFF
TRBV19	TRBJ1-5	CASSITQGPWDGNQPQHF
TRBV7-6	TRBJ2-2	CASSLAYLRANTGELFF